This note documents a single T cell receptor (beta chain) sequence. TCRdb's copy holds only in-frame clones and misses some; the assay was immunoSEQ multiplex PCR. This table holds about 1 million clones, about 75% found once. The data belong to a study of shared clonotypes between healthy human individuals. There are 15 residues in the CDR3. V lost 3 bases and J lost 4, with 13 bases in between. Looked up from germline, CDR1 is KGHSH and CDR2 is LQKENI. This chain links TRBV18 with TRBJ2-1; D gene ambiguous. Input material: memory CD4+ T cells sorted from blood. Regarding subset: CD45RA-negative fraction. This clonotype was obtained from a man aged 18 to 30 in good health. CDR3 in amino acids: CASSPPSSNYNEQFF. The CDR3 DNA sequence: TGTGCCAGCTCACCCCCCTCCTCTAATTACAATGAGCAGTTCTTC.